The sequence of this T cell receptor (beta chain) was determined in a study of blood T cell repertoires in COVID-19 (dated by TCRdb to the early 2020s). Regarding the study in general: The collaborator samples originated in the United States, Italy and Spain and spanned the acute and convalescent phases of COVID-19. The prospective study material was composed of cDNA or gDNA derived from T cells, B-cell-depleted T cells, or PBMCs. The dataset comprised deeply sampled blood TCRbeta repertoires from subjects exposed to, actively infected with, or recovered from COVID-19. A freely available public database, intended as a resource for researchers studying the immune response to SARS-CoV-2, is where the repertoires were released. The samples were drawn from two sources: the first 160 participants of the ongoing ImmuneRACE study, and some 1,300 subjects contributed by 6 global collaborators. A de-identified subject ID, COVID-19 status, age in years and sex were almost always included in the sample metadata. Where available, HLA class I and class II types were taken from metadata supplied by the sample provider and were not determined by assay-based typing.

Beyond this particular receptor, the publication reports: Clinical and demographic metadata were provided uncurated, with the amount varying by source and participant.

The collaborating institutions used their own protocols to collect whole blood in K2EDTA tubes. For TCRbeta analysis, collaborators shipped samples as frozen whole blood, isolated PBMCs, or DNA extracted from either of those sample types. TCRbeta CDR3 regions were amplified from genomic DNA using the immunoSEQ Assay, a bias-controlled multiplex PCR. For the original study's pipeline: The number of nucleated cells in each sample was estimated by amplification of reference gene primers within the assay. Sequence reads were collapsed and filtered to measure the absolute abundance of every unique TCRbeta CDR3 rearrangement. For each sample, productive Simpson clonality was calculated as the square root of Simpson's diversity index over productive rearrangements. TCRdb limited this immuneACCESS table to in-frame rearrangements with V and J called. A share of clones is missing; checked studies link under half to unresolved V genes, and the rest is unexplained. V, J and clone size were drawn from that table, and D and trimming were deduced from the DNA. Recorded for this sample are fewer than 150,000 clones; about four fifths of them occurred a single time. Roughly 13% of the sample goes to the ten largest clones.

Turning to this clone: Its antigen is not yet known. Nothing much larger sits one base from this clone, and base qualities are not available.

Reading the germline V gene gives CDR1 MNHNS and CDR2 SASEGT. V drops 3 bases and J drops 1 base, leaving 9 bases in between. Its CDR3 holds 14 amino acids, cysteine through phenylalanine. The kept DNA is CDR3 alone, 42 bases in frame from the first base. The specimen was peripheral blood. The chain links TRBV6-1 with TRBJ1-1; no D gene is confidently identified. The clonotype originates from a human donor in a cohort sampled during active COVID-19. The CDR3 region has the sequence CASSEVESNTEAFF. In nucleotide form, the sequence is TGTGCCAGCAGTGAGGTGGAGTCGAACACTGAAGCTTTCTTT.